The entry below describes one T cell receptor beta chain. Germline V gene sequence: CDR1 MDHEN, CDR2 SYDVKM. The V gene lost 5 bases and the J gene lost 0 bases, with 7 bases spanning the gap. This CDR3 region has 13 residues. This record belongs to a study of PD-L1 blockade in urothelial cancer. About the study: From 0 to 3 prior chemotherapy regimens had been given to the patients.

Time point reported: peripheral blood 6 weeks after treatment start. Produced via immunoSEQ multiplex PCR; TCRdb's table is partial and in-frame only. The table lists 100,000 to 150,000 clones, approximately 85% of them singletons. This clonotype was sampled from a man in his fifties with urothelial cancer. The specimen was PBMCs, collected around atezolizumab (anti-PD-L1) treatment. The chain employs TRBV28 and TRBJ1-1, with D perhaps TRBD1 (6 bases). The DNA for the CDR3 is TGTGCCAGCAGTACAGGGTTGAACACTGAAGCTTTCTTT. Amino acid sequence: CASSTGLNTEAFF. Based on the CDR3 plus reference TRBV28 and TRBJ1-1, the full variable domain is DVKVTQSSRYLVKRTGEKVFLECVQDMDHENMFWYRQDPGLGLRLIYFSYDVKMKEKGDIPEGYSVSREKKERFSLILESASTNQTSMYLCASSTGLNTEAFFGQGTRLTVV.